Listed below are T cell receptor beta chains from one sample, sequenced in a study of cytomegalovirus exposure and HLA in healthy donors. Repertoires were generated with immunoSEQ multiplex PCR, while TCRdb's copy carries only in-frame clones and drops some. This table has over 200,000 clones, approximately 87% appearing once. The source material was PBMCs. These receptor sequences come from a human donor in good health. CDR3s include the opening cysteine and the closing phenylalanine or tryptophan. D genes are given only for firm matches.

cdr3_aa,v_call,j_call,d_call
CASSPPGGTQYF,TRBV7-9,TRBJ2-5,NA
CASSSTINHSSPHEQFF,TRBV7-9,TRBJ2-1,NA
CASSLLASGSTGELFF,TRBV7-6,TRBJ2-2,TRBD2
CASSLAGGEETQYF,TRBV7-8,TRBJ2-5,TRBD1
CASSPQGRETQYF,TRBV7-3,TRBJ2-5,NA
CSVVGQGTYEQYF,TRBV29-1,TRBJ2-7,NA
CATRTSGSYEQYF,TRBV19,TRBJ2-7,TRBD2
CASSSLLAGEDEQYF,TRBV19,TRBJ2-7,TRBD2
CASNLAGGRAQYF,TRBV19,TRBJ2-3,TRBD2
CASSASASGKTGELFF,TRBV6-1,TRBJ2-2,TRBD2
CASSESTGYNEQFF,TRBV10-1,TRBJ2-1,NA
CASSSQKSYGYTF,TRBV6-6,TRBJ1-2,NA
CASTKMHRQGNQPQHF,TRBV11-1,TRBJ1-5,NA
CAISGLVGSSTDTQYF,TRBV10-3,TRBJ2-3,NA
CASSATGGDGYTF,TRBV5-6,TRBJ1-2,NA
CASRPLRRMNTEAFF,TRBV28,TRBJ1-1,NA
CASSLERGLAGYNEQFF,TRBV5-1,TRBJ2-1,TRBD2
CASSLPSPPYEQYF,TRBV28,TRBJ2-7,NA
CAIRGHQNTEAFF,TRBV10-3,TRBJ1-1,NA
CASSLESRGVGTEAFF,TRBV7-6,TRBJ1-1,NA